This T cell receptor beta chain was captured in a study of long-term antiretroviral therapy in people with HIV (dated 2022 in TCRdb). For the wider study: The earliest samples were collected approximately a decade before the 2015 WHO recommendation for immediate ART, a period when ART was typically delayed until CD4 counts fell. This retrospective serial study examined whether starting ART and sustained HIV suppression were associated with changes in the composition and diversity of the TRB repertoire in peripheral blood. From some 33 adults with confirmed HIV infection, the cohort provided 150 to 200 cryopreserved PBMC samples, gathered serially across a mean of approximately six years (range 1-12). Eleven of the 30 participants with HIV were female. Test extractions of a monoclonal T-cell line alongside some 35 polyclonal samples showed no cross-contamination during QIAcube processing.

Study-wide conclusions, independent of this receptor: Because pre-ART samples had limited cell numbers, profiling was done on unsorted PBMC rather than on sorted CD4+ and CD8+ T cells. Compared with controls, HIV repertoires had narrower CDR3 length ranges, and the network structure pointed to an antigen-experienced repertoire that shifted only slightly toward naive after ART. At every time point, the repertoire was dominated by expanded TRB clones first identified before ART initiation, although this dominance fluctuated and, in many PLHIV, declined after ART. A significant increase in TRB diversity was found to be associated with ART initiation, although TRB diversity was observed to remain significantly below that of transplant donor controls even after long-term ART. Because PBMC availability was limited, only the TCR beta chain was sequenced, with no alpha chain pairing. The samples span the years 2004 to 2017, and the ART regimens used may be less effective than current regimens. Inferences about post-ART repertoire changes are limited because no data were available on ART adherence, viral resistance or therapy changes.

Sequencing of the TRB variable region was done with the immunoSEQ hsTCRB v3.0 assay at survey level resolution. The target sequencing depth for TRB was roughly 40,000-55,000 T-cell genomes per sample. An Illumina MiSeq with a v3 150-cycle kit was used to sequence the pooled TRB libraries. As for how the authors treated the data: Repertoire analysis was performed in R inside a reproducible Nextflow workflow that covered QC, data transformation and analysis. LymphoSeq2, an R package for exploring AIRR-Seq data, was used to implement the custom analyses. A handful of samples that yielded fewer than 5000 total TRB sequences were excluded, so that fewer than 250 HIV repertoires were analyzed. Among the 180 to 200 HIV repertoires that were kept, around 60 were collected before ART initiation and over 120 were collected after ART initiation. Repertoires were downsampled to 5000 TRB nucleotide sequences, and summary statistics were averaged over 100 downsampling iterations. TRB sequences were retained for analysis only if CDR3 regions of at least seven amino acids were present. Two measures captured diversity: a Shannon entropy-derived clonality score and the Gini coefficient. In the repertoire networks, any two of the top 5000 CDR3 amino acid sequences were connected whenever the two sequences differed by an edit distance of one. For TRB CDR3 amino acid sequences, antigen specificity groups and MHC restriction were predicted with GLIPH2. Known CMV, EBV, HIV or tissue antigen associations were flagged by matching CDR3 amino acid sequences against VDJdb and McPAS-TCR. Pre-ART, post-ART and control groups were compared with Wilcoxon signed-rank tests and Holm-Bonferroni correction. The source is immuneACCESS, and TCRdb retained only in-frame sequences with V and J called. Part of the clones is not carried over; for the studies checked, unresolved V genes explain less than half of this, and the remainder is unexplained. The D gene and trimming were derived from the DNA, and the V and J assignments and clone size from that table. The table for this sample lists roughly 35,000 clones; around 94% of them were counted only once. In total, the top ten clones hold over 3.5% of the sample.

Inclusion was restricted to participants for whom at least one PBMC sample before ART initiation and at least two post-ART samples were available. All participants with HIV were treated in the United States of America. Before DNA extraction, cryopreserved samples containing roughly 1-11 million PBMC were thawed and washed. At the time of the earliest PBMC sample, participants with HIV were aged between about 20 and 54 years. Per participant, PBMC samples came from 1-4 timepoints prior to ART initiation and 2-8 timepoints following ART initiation, for a median of 7 samples. For every participant, serial HIV viral load, CD4+ T-cell count, ART history and demographic data were obtained. A Qiagen kit on a QIAcube was used to extract genomic DNA from unsorted PBMC, with samples processed in batches of 12. For this clone: This clone's antigen is unknown. No base quality information exists; no much larger clone differs at one position.

Spanning cysteine to phenylalanine, the CDR3 consists of 13 amino acids. Kept here is only the CDR3 DNA, which spans 39 bases and is read in frame from base 1. V trim: 5 bases; J trim: 5 bases; unmatched bases: 4. CDR1 LGHNA and CDR2 YNFKEQ are derived from the germline V gene. Sequences were derived from unsorted PBMCs, sampled just over 5 years after starting antiretroviral therapy. The chain joins TRBV4-2 to TRBJ1-2; 8 central nucleotides agree with TRBD1. The source of this sequence is a woman aged 45-65 years with HIV. The CDR3 region has the sequence CASSSGQGYGYTF. The nucleotide sequence reads TGTGCCAGCAGCTCCGGACAGGGATATGGCTACACCTTC.